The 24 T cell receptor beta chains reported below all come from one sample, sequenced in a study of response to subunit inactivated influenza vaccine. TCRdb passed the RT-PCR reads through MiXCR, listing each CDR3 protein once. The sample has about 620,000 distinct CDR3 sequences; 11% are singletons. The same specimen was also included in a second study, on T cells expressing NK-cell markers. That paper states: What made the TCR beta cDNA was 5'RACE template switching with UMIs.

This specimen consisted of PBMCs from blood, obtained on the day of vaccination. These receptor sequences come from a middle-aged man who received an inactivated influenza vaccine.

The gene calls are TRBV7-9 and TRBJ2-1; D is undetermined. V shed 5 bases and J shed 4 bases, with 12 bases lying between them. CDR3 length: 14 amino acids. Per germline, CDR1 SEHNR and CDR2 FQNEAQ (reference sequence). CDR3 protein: CASSRLDDYNEQFF. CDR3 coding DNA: TGTGCCAGCAGCCGATTGGATGATTACAATGAGCAGTTCTTC.

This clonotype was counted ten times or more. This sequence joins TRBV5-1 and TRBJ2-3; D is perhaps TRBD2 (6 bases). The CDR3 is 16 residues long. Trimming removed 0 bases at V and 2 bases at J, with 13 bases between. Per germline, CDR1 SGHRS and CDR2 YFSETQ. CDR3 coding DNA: TGCGCCAGCAGCTTGGCCGTAGCGGCCCTCACAGATACGCAGTATTTT. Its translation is CASSLAVAALTDTQYF.

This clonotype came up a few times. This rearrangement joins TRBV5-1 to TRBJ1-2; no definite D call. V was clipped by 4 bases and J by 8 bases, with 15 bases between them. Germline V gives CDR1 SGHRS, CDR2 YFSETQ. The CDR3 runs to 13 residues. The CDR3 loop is CASSPREGRGYTF. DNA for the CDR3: TGCGCCAGCAGCCCTCGAGAGGGCAGGGGCTACACCTTC.

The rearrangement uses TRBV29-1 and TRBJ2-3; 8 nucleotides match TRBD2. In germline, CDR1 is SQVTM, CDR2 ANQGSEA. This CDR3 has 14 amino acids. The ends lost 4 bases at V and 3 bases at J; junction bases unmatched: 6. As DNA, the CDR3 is TGCAGCGTTGGTGCCAGCGGGAGAACAGATACGCAGTATTTT. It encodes CSVGASGRTDTQYF.

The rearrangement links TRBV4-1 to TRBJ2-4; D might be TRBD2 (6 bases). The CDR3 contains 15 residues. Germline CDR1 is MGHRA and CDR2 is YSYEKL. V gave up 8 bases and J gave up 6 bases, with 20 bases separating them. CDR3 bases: TGCGCCAGCGGGCTGAGGAGGGTTCTGTCAAACATTCAGTACTTC. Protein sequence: CASGLRRVLSNIQYF.

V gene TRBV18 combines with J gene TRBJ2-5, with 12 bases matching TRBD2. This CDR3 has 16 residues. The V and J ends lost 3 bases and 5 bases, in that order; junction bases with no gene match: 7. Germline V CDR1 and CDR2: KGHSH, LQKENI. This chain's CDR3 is CASSPRTSGKSETQYF. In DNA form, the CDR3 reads TGTGCCAGCTCACCGAGGACTAGCGGGAAGTCGGAGACCCAGTACTTC.

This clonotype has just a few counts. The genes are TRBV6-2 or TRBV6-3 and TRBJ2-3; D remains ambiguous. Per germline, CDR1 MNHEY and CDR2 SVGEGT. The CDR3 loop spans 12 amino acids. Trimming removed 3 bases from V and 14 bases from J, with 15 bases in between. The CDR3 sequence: CASSYGNISPYF. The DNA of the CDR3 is TGTGCCAGCAGTTATGGAAACATTAGCCCGTATTTT.

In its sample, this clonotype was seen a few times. Written as DNA, the CDR3 is TGTGCCAGCAGCGTAGAAGGGCTTCTCTCCTACAATGAGCAGTTCTTC. It codes for CASSVEGLLSYNEQFF. The chain links TRBV9 to TRBJ2-1; D gene ambiguous. The CDR3 covers 16 residues. V was pared by 0 bases and J by 0 bases, with 10 bases between. The germline V gene has CDR1 SGDLS and CDR2 YYNGEE.

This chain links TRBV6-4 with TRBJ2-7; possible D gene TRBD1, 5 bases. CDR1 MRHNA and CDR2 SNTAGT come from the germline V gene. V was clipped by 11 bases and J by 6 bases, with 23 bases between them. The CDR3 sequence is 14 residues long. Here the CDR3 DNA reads TGTGCCTCCAAGGAGTGGCAGGGCAAGGGCGAGCAGTACTTC. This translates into CASKEWQGKGEQYF.

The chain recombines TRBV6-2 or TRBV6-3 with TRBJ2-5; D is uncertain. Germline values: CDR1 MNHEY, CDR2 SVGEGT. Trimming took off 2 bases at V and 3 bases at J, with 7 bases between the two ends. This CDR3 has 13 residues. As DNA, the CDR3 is TGTGCCAGCAGTTACCAGAGAAAAGAGACCCAGTACTTC. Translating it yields CASSYQRKETQYF.

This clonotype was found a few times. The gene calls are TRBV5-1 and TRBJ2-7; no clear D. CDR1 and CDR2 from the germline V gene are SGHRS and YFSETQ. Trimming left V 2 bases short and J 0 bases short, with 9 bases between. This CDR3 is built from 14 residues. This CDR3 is CASSFDARSYEQYF. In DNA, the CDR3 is TGCGCCAGCAGCTTTGATGCGCGCTCCTACGAGCAGTACTTC.

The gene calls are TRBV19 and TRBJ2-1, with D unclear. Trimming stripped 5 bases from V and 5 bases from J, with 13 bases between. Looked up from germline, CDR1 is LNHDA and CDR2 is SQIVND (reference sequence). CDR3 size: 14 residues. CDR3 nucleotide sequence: TGTGCCAGTAGTCAACGGAAAAAGAACAATGAGCAGTTCTTC. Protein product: CASSQRKKNNEQFF. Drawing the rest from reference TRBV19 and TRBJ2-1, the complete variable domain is DGGITQSPKYLFRKEGQNVTLSCEQNLNHDAMYWYRQDPGQGLRLIYYSQIVNDFQKGDIAEGYSVSREKKESFPLTVTSAQKNPTAFYLCASSQRKKNNEQFFGPGTRLTVL.

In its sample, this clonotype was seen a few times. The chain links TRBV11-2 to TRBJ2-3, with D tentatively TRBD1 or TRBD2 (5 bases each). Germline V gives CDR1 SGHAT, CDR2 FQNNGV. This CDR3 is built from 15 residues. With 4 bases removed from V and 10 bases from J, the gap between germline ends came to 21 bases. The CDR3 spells CASSSPSGLDRAQYF. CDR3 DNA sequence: TGTGCCAGCAGCTCTCCCTCGGGGCTCGACCGAGCGCAGTATTTT.

The CDR3 coding sequence is TGTGCCAGCTCAATAAGGACAGGGGGTTTCACAGATACGCAGTATTTT. This translates into CASSIRTGGFTDTQYF. The J gene is TRBJ2-3, the V gene TRBV18; 10 bases are a match to TRBD1. This CDR3 has 16 amino acids. CDR1 KGHSH and CDR2 LQKENI come from the germline V gene. V lost 5 bases and J lost 2; bases outside the gene matches: 7.

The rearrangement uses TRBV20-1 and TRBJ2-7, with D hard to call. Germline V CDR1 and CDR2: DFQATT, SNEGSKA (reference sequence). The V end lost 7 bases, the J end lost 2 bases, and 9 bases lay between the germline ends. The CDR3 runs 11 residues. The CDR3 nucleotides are TGCAGTGTTACCAACACCTACGAGCAGTACTTC. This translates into CSVTNTYEQYF.

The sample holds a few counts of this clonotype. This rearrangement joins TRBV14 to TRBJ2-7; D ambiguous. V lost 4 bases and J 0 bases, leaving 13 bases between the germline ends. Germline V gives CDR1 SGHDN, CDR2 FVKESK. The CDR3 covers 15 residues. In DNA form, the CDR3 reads TGTGCCAGCAGCCGAGATGGAGCCAACTCCTACGAGCAGTACTTC. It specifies CASSRDGANSYEQYF.

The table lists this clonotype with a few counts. The DNA for the CDR3 is TGTGCCAGCAGTGATCCAAGGGGGAGCTCCTACGAGCAGTACTTC. Protein product: CASSDPRGSSYEQYF. V is TRBV2 and J is TRBJ2-7; possible D gene TRBD1, 6 bases. Trimming took off 3 bases at V and 0 bases at J, with 12 bases between the two ends. Germline V gives CDR1 SNHLY, CDR2 FYNNEI. The CDR3 has 15 amino acids.

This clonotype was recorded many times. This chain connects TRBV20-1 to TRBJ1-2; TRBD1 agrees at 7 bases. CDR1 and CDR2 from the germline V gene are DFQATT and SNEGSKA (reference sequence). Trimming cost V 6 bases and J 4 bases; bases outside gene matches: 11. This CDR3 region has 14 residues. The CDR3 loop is CSATRTGISYGYTF. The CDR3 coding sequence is TGCAGTGCAACCCGGACAGGAATTAGCTATGGCTACACCTTC.

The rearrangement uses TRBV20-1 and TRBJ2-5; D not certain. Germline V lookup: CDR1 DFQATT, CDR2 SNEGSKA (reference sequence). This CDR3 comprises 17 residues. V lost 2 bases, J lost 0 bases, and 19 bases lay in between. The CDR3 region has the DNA TGCAGTGCTAGAAACCCCTCCGCAGGCAGCCACCAAGAGACCCAGTACTTC. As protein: CSARNPSAGSHQETQYF.

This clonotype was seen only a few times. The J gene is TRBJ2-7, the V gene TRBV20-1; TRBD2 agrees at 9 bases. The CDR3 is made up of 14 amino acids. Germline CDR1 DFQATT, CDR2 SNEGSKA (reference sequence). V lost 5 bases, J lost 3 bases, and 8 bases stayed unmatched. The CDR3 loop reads CSALGLASVYEQYF. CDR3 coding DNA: TGCAGTGCTTTAGGACTAGCGTCGGTCTACGAGCAGTACTTC.

In DNA, the CDR3 is TGTGCCAGTAGTATCTGGACAGGGAACGAAGGTCAGCCCCAGCATTTT. This translates into CASSIWTGNEGQPQHF. The chain recombines TRBV19 with TRBJ1-5, with 8 bases that match TRBD1. V was clipped by 3 bases and J by 6 bases; unmatched bases: 10. The CDR3 sequence is 16 residues long. Germline CDR1 is LNHDA and CDR2 is SQIVND (reference sequence).

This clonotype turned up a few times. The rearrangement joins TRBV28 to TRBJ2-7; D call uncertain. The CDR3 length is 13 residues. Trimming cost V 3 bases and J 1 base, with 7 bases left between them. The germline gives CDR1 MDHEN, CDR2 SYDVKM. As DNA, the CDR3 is TGTGCCAGCAGTTTTTTCACATCCTACGAGCAGTACTTC. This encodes CASSFFTSYEQYF.

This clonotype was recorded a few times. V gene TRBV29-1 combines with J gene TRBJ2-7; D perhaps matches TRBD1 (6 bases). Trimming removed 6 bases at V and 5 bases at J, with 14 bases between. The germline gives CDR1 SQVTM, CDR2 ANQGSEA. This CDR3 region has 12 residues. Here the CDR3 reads CSVVTGRHEQYF. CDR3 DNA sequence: TGCAGCGTAGTGACAGGTCGGCACGAGCAGTACTTC.

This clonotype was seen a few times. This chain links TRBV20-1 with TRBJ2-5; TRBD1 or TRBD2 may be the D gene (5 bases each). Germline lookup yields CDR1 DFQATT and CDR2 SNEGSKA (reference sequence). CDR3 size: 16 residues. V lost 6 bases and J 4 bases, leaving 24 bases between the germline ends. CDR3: CSAIGRSGILSETQYF. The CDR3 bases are TGCAGTGCCATAGGGAGATCAGGGATCCTCTCAGAGACCCAGTACTTC.